This T cell receptor (beta chain) was captured in a study of T cell responses to AZD1222 COVID-19 vaccine. Regarding the study as a whole: Clonal diversity was possibly underestimated, and the donors were mostly white British, with more females.

As concerns this clone: Its antigen remains unidentified.

Sequenced by immunoSEQ multiplex PCR; TCRdb stores in-frame clones only, minus some. The repertoire holds 150,000 or so clones, with approximately 90% as singletons. This CDR3 region has 17 residues. CDR1 is LGHNA and CDR2 is YSLEER in the germline V gene. V lost 0 bases and J lost 4, with 18 bases in between. The chain is built from TRBV4-3 and TRBJ1-2, with a tentative D call TRBD1 (6 bases). The specimen was peripheral blood, collected on day 0 of AZD1222 vaccination. The sequence came from an adult in good health. The DNA for the CDR3 is TGCGCCAGCAGCCAAGATACTTTAAGTGACAGGCTCTATGGCTACACCTTC. Its protein product is CASSQDTLSDRLYGYTF.